Each of the 9 T cell receptor beta chains below was sequenced from the same sample in a study of blood T cell repertoires in COVID-19. Sequenced by immunoSEQ multiplex PCR; TCRdb stores in-frame clones only, minus some. The sample carries under 150,000 clones, roughly 84% recorded once. Sequences were obtained from peripheral blood. These receptors all come from a middle-aged woman with acute or convalescent COVID-19.

The chain uses TRBV9 and TRBJ1-3, with D perhaps TRBD1 (5 bases). The V and J ends lost 3 bases and 2 bases respectively, with 12 bases between them. The CDR3 length is 15 residues. Germline CDR1 SGDLS, CDR2 YYNGEE. CDR3 sequence reads: CASSAHRTTGNTIYF. The CDR3 DNA reads as TGTGCCAGCAGCGCACACAGGACCACTGGAAACACCATATATTTT.

This chain uses TRBV7-6 with TRBJ2-7; TRBD2 might be the D (6 bases). The CDR3 contains 17 residues. Trimming removed 5 bases from V and 0 bases from J, with 20 bases in between. Looked up from germline, CDR1 is SGHVS and CDR2 is FNYEAQ. DNA of the CDR3: TGTGCCAGCAGCCCCATTGGAGGGGCAGGTCTCTCCTACGAGCAGTACTTC. This sequence encodes CASSPIGGAGLSYEQYF.

The chain joins TRBV7-2 to TRBJ1-2; 7 nucleotides match TRBD1. Germline V gives CDR1 SGHTA, CDR2 FQGNSA. J was trimmed by 4 bases and V by 5 bases; bases with no gene match: 7. The CDR3 is 14 residues long. CDR3 DNA sequence: TGTGCCAGCAGCCGGGGACAGCTCCTCTATGGCTACACCTTC. It is translated as CASSRGQLLYGYTF. Using reference TRBV7-2 and TRBJ1-2 for the parts outside the CDR3, the full variable domain is GAGVSQSPSNKVTEKGKDVELRCDPISGHTALYWYRQSLGQGLEFLIYFQGNSAPDKSGLPSDRFSAERTGGSVSTLTIQRTQQEDSAVYLCASSRGQLLYGYTFGSGTRLTVV.

This clone was counted once. The chain uses TRBV7-9 and TRBJ1-1; 8 bases line up with TRBD1. J lost 1 base, V lost 5 bases, and 3 bases had no gene match. From germline, CDR1 is SEHNR and CDR2 FQNEAQ (reference sequence). The CDR3 has 14 amino acids. The CDR3 loop is CASSRGQGNTEAFF. The CDR3 DNA sequence: TGTGCCAGCAGCCGAGGACAGGGGAACACTGAAGCTTTCTTT.

The chain recombines TRBV19 with TRBJ2-7; weak D call: TRBD2 (5 bases). CDR3 length: 12 residues. The germline gives CDR1 LNHDA, CDR2 SQIVND (reference sequence). Trimming stripped 3 bases from V and 10 bases from J, with 13 bases between. The CDR3 reads CASSIEGSTQYF. The CDR3, as DNA: TGTGCCAGTAGTATCGAGGGATCAACACAGTACTTC.

This clone has just one count. The chain joins TRBV4-3 to TRBJ1-2; TRBD1 is a possible D gene (6 bases). V lost 3 bases and J 8 bases, leaving 22 bases between the germline ends. Germline values: CDR1 LGHNA, CDR2 YSLEER. The CDR3 is 16 amino acids. DNA of the CDR3: TGCGCCAGCAGCCAGTCACAGGGCTCTTTATTCTTCGGCTACACCTTC. It specifies CASSQSQGSLFFGYTF.

V gene TRBV25-1 combines with J gene TRBJ2-3; maybe TRBD1 (6 bases). The germline V gene encodes CDR1 MGHDK and CDR2 SYGVNS. The CDR3 is 13 amino acids. V dropped 8 bases and J dropped 4 bases, with 13 bases sitting between them. The CDR3 DNA follows: TGTGCCAGCGGAACAGGGAAGGCAGATACGCAGTATTTT. Translating gives CASGTGKADTQYF. The complete variable domain, with remaining parts taken from reference TRBV25-1 and TRBJ2-3, reads EADIYQTPRYLVIGTGKKITLECSQTMGHDKMYWYQQDPGMELHLIHYSYGVNSTEKGDLSSESTVSRIRTEHFPLTLESARPSHTSQYLCASGTGKADTQYFGPGTRLTVL.

Written as DNA, the CDR3 is TGTGCCAGCAGCCTGGGGGGAAGCGGGCAGCCCCAGCATTTT. As protein: CASSLGGSGQPQHF. V usage is TRBV7-9 and J usage is TRBJ1-5; weak D call: TRBD1 (5 bases). The CDR3 extends over 14 amino acids. With 5 bases removed from V and 7 bases from J, the gap between germline ends came to 15 bases. Germline V gene lookup returns CDR1 SEHNR and CDR2 FQNEAQ (reference sequence).

This clone appeared many times. Within the sample, other DNA sequences also encode this same CDR3. The chain uses TRBV7-9 and TRBJ2-7, with 10 bases aligning to TRBD2. The CDR3 spans 14 residues. CDR1 and CDR2 from the germline V gene are SEHNR and FQNEAQ (reference sequence). V gave up 5 bases and J gave up 7 bases; unmatched junction bases: 8. DNA for the CDR3: TGTGCCAGCAGCAGGGGACTAGCGTCCGTGGAGCAGTACTTC. Translation: CASSRGLASVEQYF.